These T cell receptor beta chains were read from a single sample in a study of T cells in Graves' hyperthyroidism and ophthalmopathy. TCRdb fed the multiplex PCR reads into MiXCR, producing one record per CDR3 protein. This table holds 350,000 to 500,000 distinct CDR3 sequences, roughly 15% found once. Sequencing input: blood. The receptors derive from a woman between 18 and 29 years old with Graves' hyperthyroidism. Each CDR3 is given with its conserved first and last residue. The D gene is left open where the match is weak. Clone sizes are given selectively: once, few, many, or a class where the clone is expanded.

TRBV30	12	TRBJ2-3	many	-	CAWIWDTRTQYF	TGTGCCTGGATTTGGGATACTAGGACGCAGTATTTT
TRBV20-1	14	TRBJ1-1	few	-	CSAPFPGSNTEAFF	TGCAGTGCCCCCTTCCCGGGATCGAACACTGAAGCTTTCTTT
TRBV28	16	TRBJ2-3	many	TRBD2	CASRSLLARATDTQYF	TGTGCCAGCAGATCCCTACTAGCGAGGGCCACAGATACGCAGTATTTT
TRBV7-8	15	TRBJ1-5	many	-	CASSLGQGINQPQHF	TGTGCCAGCAGCTTAGGGCAGGGGATCAATCAGCCCCAGCATTTT
TRBV19	12	TRBJ2-7	many	-	CASSDGSYEQYF	TGTGCCAGCTCCGACGGGTCCTACGAGCAGTACTTC
TRBV3-1	16	TRBJ2-7	many	TRBD2	CASSQLSSGRSYEQYF	TGTGCCAGCAGCCAACTGAGTAGCGGGAGGTCCTACGAGCAGTACTTC
TRBV30	17	TRBJ2-1	many	TRBD2	CAWSVYRLAGESYEQFF	TGTGCCTGGAGTGTTTATCGGCTAGCGGGAGAGAGCTATGAGCAGTTCTTC
TRBV24-1	16	TRBJ2-1	few	TRBD2	CATSGVAGRSYNEQFF	TGTGCCACCAGTGGAGTAGCGGGAAGGTCCTACAATGAGCAGTTCTTC
TRBV9	14	TRBJ2-5	-	-	CASSEAGAQETQYF	TGTGCCAGCAGCGAAGCAGGGGCACAAGAGACCCAGTACTTC
TRBV20-1	14	TRBJ2-1	many	TRBD2	CSATGLAGANEQFF	TGCAGTGCTACCGGGCTAGCGGGAGCTAATGAGCAGTTCTTC
TRBV7-9	14	TRBJ2-7	many	TRBD2	CASTGLAGPYEQYF	TGTGCCAGCACCGGACTAGCGGGCCCCTACGAGCAGTACTTC
TRBV27	12	TRBJ2-7	-	-	CASSFRGLEQYF	TGTGCCAGCAGTTTCCGGGGGTTGGAGCAGTACTTC
TRBV28	12	TRBJ2-1	many	-	CASSTTRDEQFF	TGTGCCAGCAGTACCACACGGGACGAGCAGTTCTTC
TRBV12-3/TRBV12-4	12	TRBJ1-1	many	-	CASKRGGTEAFF	TGTGCCAGCAAAAGAGGGGGAACCGAAGCTTTCTTT
TRBV6-1	14	TRBJ2-2	few	-	CASSEVRGAGELFF	TGTGCCAGCAGTGAAGTTAGGGGGGCCGGGGAGCTGTTTTTT
TRBV5-6	13	TRBJ2-7	many	-	CASSLYRAYEQYF	TGTGCCAGCAGCCTTTACAGAGCCTACGAGCAGTACTTC
TRBV27	14	TRBJ1-1	-	-	CASSPLDRNTEAFF	TGTGCCAGCAGTCCACTTGACAGGAACACTGAAGCTTTCTTT
TRBV29-1	14	TRBJ2-5	many	TRBD1	CSVDGTGGRETQYF	TGCAGCGTTGATGGGACAGGGGGTCGAGAGACCCAGTACTTC
TRBV20-1	18	TRBJ2-3	many	-	CSAPLEDRPPTSTDTQYF	TGCAGTGCTCCCCTAGAAGACAGGCCCCCGACTAGCACAGATACGCAGTATTTT
TRBV5-1	16	TRBJ2-2	few	-	CASSLSSGANTGELFF	TGCGCCAGCAGCTTGTCCAGCGGCGCAAACACCGGGGAGCTGTTTTTT
TRBV20-1	16	TRBJ1-1	-	-	CSARADPGWMNTEAFF	TGCAGTGCTAGGGCGGATCCAGGGTGGATGAACACTGAAGCTTTCTTT
TRBV3-1	19	TRBJ2-7	many	TRBD2	CASSQWGLAGGILSYEQYF	TGTGCCAGCAGCCAGTGGGGACTAGCGGGAGGCATTCTAAGCTACGAGCAGTACTTC
TRBV7-2	15	TRBJ1-5	-	-	CASSSGGSYNQPQHF	TGTGCCAGCAGCTCCGGGGGTAGTTACAATCAGCCCCAGCATTTT
TRBV6-1	14	TRBJ2-3	many	-	CASSQKCCTDTQYF	TGTGCCAGCAGCCAGAAGTGTTGCACAGATACGCAGTATTTT
TRBV16	14	TRBJ2-7	many	-	CASSQSYGNHEQYF	TGTGCCAGCAGCCAATCCTATGGTAACCACGAGCAGTACTTC
TRBV11-2	14	TRBJ2-1	many	-	CASSPTESYNEQFF	TGTGCCAGCAGCCCTACCGAGTCCTACAATGAGCAGTTCTTC
TRBV6-1	13	TRBJ1-6	few	-	CASSVGLNSPLHF	TGTGCCAGCAGTGTCGGACTCAATTCACCCCTCCACTTT
TRBV7-3	14	TRBJ1-1	many	-	CASSLWADGTEAFF	TGTGCCAGCAGCTTATGGGCTGACGGTACTGAAGCTTTCTTT
TRBV6-1	13	TRBJ1-6	-	-	CASSSRENSPLHF	TGTGCCAGCAGTTCCAGGGAGAATTCACCCCTCCACTTT
TRBV10-2	13	TRBJ1-1	few	-	CASSVDLNTEAFF	TGCGCCAGCTCCGTGGATCTGAACACTGAAGCTTTCTTT
TRBV10-1	13	TRBJ2-2	many	-	CASSGRKNGELFF	TGCGCCAGCAGCGGGAGAAAGAACGGGGAGCTGTTTTTT
TRBV5-6	16	TRBJ2-7	-	TRBD2	CASSIILAGPFYEQYF	TGTGCCAGCAGCATCATTCTAGCGGGACCTTTCTACGAGCAGTACTTC
TRBV30	12	TRBJ2-3	many	-	CAWSRSTDTQYF	TGTGCCTGGAGTCGAAGCACAGATACGCAGTATTTT
TRBV18	12	TRBJ1-1	many	-	CASSPQNTEAFF	TGTGCCAGCTCACCACAGAACACTGAAGCTTTCTTT
TRBV18	15	TRBJ2-7	few	TRBD2	CASSPTSGSGYEQYF	TGTGCCAGCTCACCAACTAGCGGGAGCGGGTACGAGCAGTACTTC
TRBV2	16	TRBJ2-5	many	-	CASSEALRRGRKTQYF	TGTGCCAGCAGTGAAGCGCTTCGGAGGGGTCGAAAGACCCAGTACTTC
TRBV7-2	14	TRBJ1-1	many	TRBD1	CASSLLRQGTEAFF	TGTGCCAGCAGCTTATTAAGACAGGGCACTGAAGCTTTCTTT
TRBV7-8	15	TRBJ1-5	many	-	CASSSAGGYNQPQHF	TGTGCCAGCAGCTCCGCGGGAGGGTACAATCAGCCCCAGCATTTT
TRBV10-3	16	TRBJ1-5	-	-	CAISESRPAGDQPQHF	TGTGCCATCAGTGAGTCGAGGCCGGCAGGGGATCAGCCCCAGCATTTT
TRBV14	16	TRBJ1-5	-	TRBD1	CARYLHRDRGLQPQHF	TGTGCCAGATACCTCCACCGGGACAGGGGTCTACAGCCCCAGCATTTT
TRBV27	15	TRBJ2-1	-	-	CASSLPGEWGNEQFF	TGTGCCAGCAGCCTCCCTGGGGAGTGGGGCAATGAGCAGTTCTTC
TRBV20-1	13	TRBJ2-5	many	-	CSARSRQLETQYF	TGCAGTGCTAGATCTCGACAGTTAGAGACCCAGTACTTC
TRBV28	11	TRBJ2-5	many	-	CASGGRETQYF	TGTGCCAGCGGTGGTCGGGAGACCCAGTACTTC
TRBV7-9	15	TRBJ2-5	once	TRBD2	CASSWSLAGGETQYF	TGTGCCAGCAGCTGGAGTTTAGCGGGAGGAGAGACCCAGTACTTC
TRBV9	13	TRBJ1-1	many	-	CASSVGGETEAFF	TGTGCCAGCAGCGTAGGAGGGGAGACTGAAGCTTTCTTT